This T cell receptor (beta chain) came from a study of CD8+ T cells in alopecia areata. cDNA reverse transcribed from extracted RNA served as the sequencing template. Produced via immunoSEQ multiplex PCR; TCRdb's table is partial and in-frame only. In the table there are more than 95,000 clones, 55% of which are singletons. On this clone itself: The antigen is unknown.

Study-level findings and limits: Scalp lesions, especially in alopecia totalis/universalis, had higher clonality than normal scalp. Possibly as an HLA-related effect, TCR sharing across patients appeared less clear than in mice. In scalp samples, resident alphabeta T cells of normal skin are also sequenced.

The CDR3 is 11 amino acids. Per germline, CDR1 SGHTA and CDR2 FQGTGA. Trimming removed 6 bases from V and 7 bases from J, with 9 bases in between. The sample was CD4+ T cells sorted from blood. The chain combines TRBV7-3 with TRBJ2-5, with a tentative D call TRBD1 (6 bases). The sequence came from a human donor in good health. The CDR3 nucleotides are TGTGCCAGCAGTGAAGGGGGGACCCAGTACTTC. Its translation: CASSEGGTQYF.